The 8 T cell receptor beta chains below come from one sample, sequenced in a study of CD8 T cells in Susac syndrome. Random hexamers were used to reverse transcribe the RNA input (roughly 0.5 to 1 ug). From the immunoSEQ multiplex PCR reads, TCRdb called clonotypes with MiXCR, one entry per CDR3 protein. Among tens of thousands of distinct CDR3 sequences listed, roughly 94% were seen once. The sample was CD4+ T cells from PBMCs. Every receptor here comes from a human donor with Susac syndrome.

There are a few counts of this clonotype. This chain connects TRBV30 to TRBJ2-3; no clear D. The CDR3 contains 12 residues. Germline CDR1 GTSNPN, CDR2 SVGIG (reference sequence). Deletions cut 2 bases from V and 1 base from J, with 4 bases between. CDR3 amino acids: CAWSTGTDTQYF. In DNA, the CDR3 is TGTGCCTGGAGTACTGGCACAGATACGCAGTATTTT.

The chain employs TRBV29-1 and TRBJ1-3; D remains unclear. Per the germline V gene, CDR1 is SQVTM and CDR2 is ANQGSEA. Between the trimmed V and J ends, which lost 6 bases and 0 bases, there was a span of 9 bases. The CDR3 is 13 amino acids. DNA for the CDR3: TGCAGCGTCAGTAGGAGCTCTGGAAACACCATATATTTT. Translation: CSVSRSSGNTIYF.

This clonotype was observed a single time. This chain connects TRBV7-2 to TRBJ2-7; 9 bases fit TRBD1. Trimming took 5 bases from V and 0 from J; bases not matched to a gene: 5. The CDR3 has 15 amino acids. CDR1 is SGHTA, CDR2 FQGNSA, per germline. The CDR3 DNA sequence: TGTGCCAGCAGCCCAATGACAGGGGGCTCCTACGAGCAGTACTTC. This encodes CASSPMTGGSYEQYF.

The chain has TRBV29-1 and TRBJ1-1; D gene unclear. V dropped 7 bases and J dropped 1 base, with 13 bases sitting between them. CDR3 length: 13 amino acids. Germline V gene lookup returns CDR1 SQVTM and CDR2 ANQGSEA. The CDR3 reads CSGALRKNTEAFF. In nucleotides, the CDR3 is TGCAGCGGTGCTTTAAGGAAGAACACTGAAGCTTTCTTT. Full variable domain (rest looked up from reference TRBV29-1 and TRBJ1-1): SAVISQKPSRDICQRGTSLTIQCQVDSQVTMMFWYRQQPGQSLTLIATANQGSEATYESGFVIDKFPISRPNLTFSTLTVSNMSPEDSSIYLCSGALRKNTEAFFGQGTRLTVV.

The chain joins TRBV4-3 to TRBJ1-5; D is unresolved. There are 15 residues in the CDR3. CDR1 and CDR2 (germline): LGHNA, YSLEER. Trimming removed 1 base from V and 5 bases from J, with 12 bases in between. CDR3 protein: CASSQGYQSDQPQHF. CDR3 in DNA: TGCGCCAGCAGCCAAGGGTATCAGTCCGATCAGCCCCAGCATTTT.

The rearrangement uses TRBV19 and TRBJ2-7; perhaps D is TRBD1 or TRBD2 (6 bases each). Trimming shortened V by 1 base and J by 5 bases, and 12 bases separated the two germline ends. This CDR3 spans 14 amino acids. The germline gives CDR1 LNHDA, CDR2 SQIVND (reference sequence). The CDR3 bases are TGTGCCAGTAGTATAGGCTCGGGGGCGGACGAGCAGTACTTC. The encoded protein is CASSIGSGADEQYF. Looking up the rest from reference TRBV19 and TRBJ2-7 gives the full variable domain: DGGITQSPKYLFRKEGQNVTLSCEQNLNHDAMYWYRQDPGQGLRLIYYSQIVNDFQKGDIAEGYSVSREKKESFPLTVTSAQKNPTAFYLCASSIGSGADEQYFGPGTRLTVT.

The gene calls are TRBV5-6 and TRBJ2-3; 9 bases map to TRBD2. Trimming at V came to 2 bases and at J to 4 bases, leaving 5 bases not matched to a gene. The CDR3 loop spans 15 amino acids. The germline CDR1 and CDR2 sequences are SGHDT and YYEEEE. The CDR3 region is CASSLARGGPDTQYF. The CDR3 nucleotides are TGTGCCAGCAGCTTAGCGCGGGGGGGCCCAGATACGCAGTATTTT.

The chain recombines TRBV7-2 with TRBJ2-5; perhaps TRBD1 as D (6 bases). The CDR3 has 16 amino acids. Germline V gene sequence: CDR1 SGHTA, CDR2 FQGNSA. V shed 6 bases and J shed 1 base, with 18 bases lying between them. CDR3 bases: TGTGCCAGCAGTCTGACAGGTAGAAGGGCCCAAGAGACCCAGTACTTC. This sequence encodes CASSLTGRRAQETQYF.